This T cell receptor beta chain was sequenced for a study of CD8+ T cells in alopecia areata. CDR1 is MNHEY and CDR2 is SVGAGI in the germline V gene. With 0 bases removed from V and 5 bases from J, the gap between germline ends came to 9 bases. The CDR3 extends over 14 amino acids. The sequencing template was cDNA reverse transcribed from extracted RNA. Produced via immunoSEQ multiplex PCR; TCRdb's table is partial and in-frame only. The sample carries approximately 210,000 clones, 50% to 70% recorded once. Treatment in this sample: oral pan-JAK inhibitor, 5-10 mg twice daily. Specimen: CD4+ T cells sorted from blood, collected around week 50, from a patient treated with tofacitinib. The chain employs TRBV6-5 and TRBJ2-3, with D perhaps matching TRBD2 (7 bases). The sequence was obtained from a human donor with alopecia areata. In DNA, the CDR3 is TGTGCCAGCAGTTACTCCGGGGGGCGAGATACGCAGTATTTT. This gives the protein CASSYSGGRDTQYF.